This T cell receptor beta chain was observed in a study of T cell responses to AZD1222 COVID-19 vaccine (dated by TCRdb to the early 2020s). Broadly, across the study: A total of just over 230 trial participants underwent TCR sequencing, of whom about 210 received two doses of AZD1222 and around 26 received two doses of the MenACWY control vaccine. Trial participants were enrolled into age subgroups of 18-55, 56-69 and 70-plus years, which contained around 140, 26 and 57 TCR-sequenced participants, respectively. The full study reports these points: Spike-specific TCR breadth and depth rose significantly after two AZD1222 doses compared with day 0 and with MenACWY recipients. In the small 56-69-year group, the increase in depth fell short of significance, most likely because of low power. Most participants were white British and females outnumbered males, and the authors suggested that clonal diversity may have been underestimated. No day 14 peak-response samples were available, so repertoires were characterized only after the peak T cell response. Epitopes outside the regions mutated in the B.1.351 and B.1.1.7 variants were reportedly recognized by nearly half of the unique spike-specific TCRs. Conclusions about previously exposed vaccinees are limited, since just 5 to 7 AZD1222 recipients were seropositive for SARS-CoV-2 at baseline. CD4 TCRs associated with the vaccine covered the entire spike protein, and the dominant responses were in regions 160-218 and 743-854.

A note on this clone: Its target antigen remains unknown. Per-base quality was not reported, and no clone a single base away is much larger than it.

The CDR3 regions of human TCRbeta chains were analyzed by immunosequencing. The study's processing was this. TCRs in the repertoires were compared against a reference library of SARS-CoV-2-specific TCRs that had been generated with the MIRA antigen-specificity platform. Breadth was defined as the fraction of unique TCRs that were SARS-CoV-2-associated, and depth was defined as the fraction of total T cells that were SARS-CoV-2-associated. Using the MIRA data, each spike-specific TCR was assigned both to the spike region to which the TCR was reactive and to a CD4 or CD8 class. Log10-transformed breadth and depth values were compared by one-way ANOVA with Sidak's multiple comparisons tests. The table comes from immuneACCESS by way of TCRdb, which keeps in-frame sequences with V and J called. Part of the clones is missing from these tables; in studies checked, under half for an unresolved V gene and the rest for unknown reasons. V, J and clone size derive from that table, while D and trimming were established from the DNA sequence. This sample has over 65,000 clones in its table, and about 90% of those were observed once. In total, the top ten clones hold approximately 6.6% of the sample.

For CDR1 and CDR2, the germline V gene lists MDHEN and SYDVKM. Relative to germline, V is 1 base shorter and J is 3 bases shorter, with 4 bases between their ends. The CDR3 contains 13 residues, cysteine and phenylalanine counted. Only CDR3 DNA is held: 39 bases, read in frame from base 1. The time point label for this specimen denotes: baseline before first vaccination. This sample's treatment or condition label indicates: meningococcal conjugate vaccine given as trial control. Vaccinee samples came from UK trials COV001 and COV002, including a single-blind randomized controlled phase 2/3 trial of AZD1222 (ChAdOx1 nCoV-19) in healthy adults. For TCRbeta chain sequencing, PBMC samples were collected from trial participants at day 0 and at day 28 after the second dose.

This receptor was identified in an adult in good health. The rearranged segments are TRBV28 and TRBJ1-5, with an unclear D gene assignment. This specimen consisted of peripheral blood, obtained on day 0 of MenACWY control vaccination. The CDR3 reads CASSLSSNQPQHF. The nucleotide sequence is given as TGTGCCAGCAGTTTATCCTCCAATCAGCCCCAGCATTTT. Where the CDR3 stops, the reference TRBV28 and TRBJ1-5 genes take over; the full variable domain is DVKVTQSSRYLVKRTGEKVFLECVQDMDHENMFWYRQDPGLGLRLIYFSYDVKMKEKGDIPEGYSVSREKKERFSLILESASTNQTSMYLCASSLSSNQPQHFGDGTRLSIL.